The text below deals with one TCR beta chain. The antigen is unknown. Patients with chemo-refractory metastatic non-small-cell lung cancer received focal radiation plus CTLA-4 blockade with ipilimumab. The CDR3 has 15 amino acids. Germline V CDR1 and CDR2: SQVTM, ANQGSEA. V lost 1 base and J lost 1; bases outside the gene matches: 5. This record belongs to a study of radiotherapy plus CTLA-4 blockade in lung cancer. Overall study context: Of all patients, around 20% responded objectively and roughly 31% showed disease control. General study points: Among reported predictors of response, early blood T cell clone dynamics with interferon-beta performed best. Tumor-origin TCR clones grew in blood after radiotherapy plus ipilimumab.

Repertoires were generated with immunoSEQ multiplex PCR, while TCRdb's copy carries only in-frame clones and drops some. The sample lists about 62,000 clones; 60% to 85% were seen once. The TCR was taken from a human donor with non-small cell lung cancer who had a complete response to radiotherapy plus ipilimumab. Source: peripheral blood, taken from a patient treated with radiotherapy plus ipilimumab. The chain couples TRBV29-1 to TRBJ2-3; 7 bases are shared with TRBD2. The CDR3 sequence is CSVEGTSLGTDTQYF. CDR3 in DNA: TGCAGCGTTGAAGGGACTAGTCTGGGCACAGATACGCAGTATTTT.